This entry lists 14 T cell receptor beta chains sequenced from one sample in a study of T cells after yellow fever vaccination. TCRdb re-analysed the 5' RACE reads in MiXCR, keeping a single row per CDR3 protein. The data contain hundreds of thousands of distinct CDR3 sequences, approximately 15% of them singletons. The sample here was PBMCs, taken on the day of the yellow fever booster vaccination. All receptors derive from a man under 40 who received the YFV17D yellow fever vaccine.

This clonotype was detected only a few times. The rearrangement uses TRBV7-2 and TRBJ1-1, with 7 bases lining up with TRBD1. J was trimmed by 7 bases and V by 5 bases; bases with no gene match: 10. This CDR3 is built from 14 residues. Germline V gene data show CDR1 as SGHTA and CDR2 as FQGNSA. For the CDR3, the DNA is TGTGCCAGCAGCACAACGACAGGGTTGGTTGAAGCTTTCTTT. Its translation is CASSTTTGLVEAFF.

The chain combines TRBV20-1 with TRBJ1-4; 7 nucleotides align to TRBD1. The CDR3 has 15 amino acids. CDR1 and CDR2 (germline): DFQATT, SNEGSKA (reference sequence). The trim removed 1 base at V and 5 bases at J, leaving 7 bases unmatched. Here the CDR3 reads CSARVKTGNNEKLFF. DNA for the CDR3: TGCAGTGCTAGAGTAAAGACAGGGAACAATGAAAAACTGTTTTTT.

This clonotype was picked up a small number of times. The CDR3 is CSARVYNEQFF. The CDR3 DNA reads as TGCAGTGCTAGGGTCTACAATGAGCAGTTCTTC. This chain connects TRBV20-1 to TRBJ2-1; D is unresolved. Germline lookup yields CDR1 DFQATT and CDR2 SNEGSKA (reference sequence). The CDR3 spans 11 residues. Trimming cost V 3 bases and J 3 bases, with 3 bases left between them.

V usage is TRBV28 and J usage is TRBJ1-4; D not certain. V was pared by 2 bases and J by 4 bases, with 11 bases between. Germline-derived CDR1 and CDR2 are MDHEN and SYDVKM. The CDR3 has 15 residues. The CDR3 protein is CASSLVGGHNEKLFF. DNA of the CDR3: TGTGCCAGCAGTTTAGTGGGCGGCCATAATGAAAAACTGTTTTTT.

The genes are TRBV7-7 and TRBJ2-1; D may be TRBD2 (7 bases). The CDR3 contains 15 residues. From germline, CDR1 is SSHAT and CDR2 FNYEAQ (reference sequence). The ends were cut back, 5 bases at V and 11 bases at J, with 22 bases in the middle. CDR3 sequence: CASSVGGGGTKKQFF. Written as DNA, the CDR3 is TGTGCCAGCAGCGTAGGAGGGGGGGGTACGAAGAAGCAGTTCTTC.

There are a few counts of this clonotype. The chain links TRBV7-9 to TRBJ2-7; 9 bases are shared with TRBD1. Per germline, CDR1 SEHNR and CDR2 FQNEAQ (reference sequence). Germline trimming cut 5 bases from V and 0 bases from J; bases unmatched to any gene: 5. This CDR3 region has 15 residues. The DNA of the CDR3 is TGTGCCAGCAGCCAAAGGACAGGGGTCTCCTACGAGCAGTACTTC. It is translated as CASSQRTGVSYEQYF.

This chain links TRBV6-5 with TRBJ2-1, with 7 positions matching TRBD1. Trimming removed 0 bases from V and 6 bases from J; junction bases left unmatched: 5. CDR1 is MNHEY, CDR2 SVGAGI, per germline. The CDR3 is made up of 15 amino acids. CDR3 nucleotide sequence: TGTGCCAGCAGTTACTCGAGGGACAGTCTCAATGAGCAGTTCTTC. This codes for CASSYSRDSLNEQFF.

The chain carries TRBV5-1 and TRBJ2-3; no clear D. The J call may be in error: the DNA end matches TRBJ1-5 better. The germline V gene has CDR1 SGHRS and CDR2 YFSETQ. This CDR3 contains 15 residues. The CDR3 DNA reads TGCGCCAGCAGCTTGGACGTGGATTTCACAGATACGCAGCATTTT. Protein sequence: CASSLDVDFTDTQHF.

The V gene is TRBV14, the J gene TRBJ1-1, with D possibly TRBD1 on 5 matching bases. Germline assignment: CDR1 SGHDN and CDR2 FVKESK. V was cut by 4 bases and J by 1 base, with 7 bases left in between. There are 13 residues in the CDR3. CDR3 in amino acids: CASSPGWNTEAFF. The CDR3 region has the DNA TGTGCCAGCAGCCCAGGGTGGAACACTGAAGCTTTCTTT. Filled out from reference TRBV14 and TRBJ1-1, the complete variable domain reads EAGVTQFPSHSVIEKGQTVTLRCDPISGHDNLYWYRRVMGKEIKFLLHFVKESKQDESGMPNNRFLAERTGGTYSTLKVQPAELEDSGVYFCASSPGWNTEAFFGQGTRLTVV.

This rearrangement joins TRBV20-1 to TRBJ2-7; TRBD2 agrees at 9 bases. V was pared by 5 bases and J by 4 bases, with 12 bases of the junction left unmatched. In germline, CDR1 is DFQATT, CDR2 SNEGSKA (reference sequence). The CDR3 loop spans 15 amino acids. The CDR3 DNA follows: TGCAGTGCTCCTCCCGGGGGCGGGAGGGGATACGAGCAGTACTTC. Translating it yields CSAPPGGGRGYEQYF.

The chain links TRBV3-1 to TRBJ2-7, with a weak D call TRBD1 (6 bases). Trimming removed 1 base at V and 5 bases at J, with 18 bases between. Germline CDR1 LGHDT, CDR2 YNNKEL (reference sequence). The CDR3 covers 16 residues. As DNA, the CDR3 is TGTGCCAGCAGCCAAGCTTGGGACACCGGAGCTAACGAGCAGTACTTC. It is translated as CASSQAWDTGANEQYF.

This clonotype was counted ten times or more. CDR3 loop: CASSTGTSSPYNEQFF. DNA for the CDR3: TGCGCCAGCAGCACGGGGACTAGCAGTCCCTACAATGAGCAGTTCTTC. J is TRBJ2-1 and V is TRBV5-1, with 9 positions matching TRBD2. Trimming removed 4 bases from V and 2 bases from J; junction bases left unmatched: 7. CDR3 length: 16 residues. Germline V lookup: CDR1 SGHRS, CDR2 YFSETQ.

The CDR3 loop reads CARGQEGETQYF. CDR3 in DNA: TGTGCCAGGGGGCAGGAAGGGGAGACCCAGTACTTC. The chain recombines TRBV11-2 with TRBJ2-5; D might be TRBD1 (5 bases). Germline lookup yields CDR1 SGHAT and CDR2 FQNNGV. Trimming cost V 9 bases and J 5 bases, with 13 bases left between them. This CDR3 is built from 12 residues.

The genes are TRBV7-8 and TRBJ2-1; 15 positions agree with TRBD2. CDR3 size: 17 residues. V shed 5 bases and J 7 bases; nucleotides not matched to a gene: 9. The germline V gene has CDR1 SGHVS and CDR2 FQNEAQ. The CDR3 coding sequence is TGTGCCAGCAGCGACGGACTAGCGGGAGGGATCAGGAATGAGCAGTTCTTC. It is translated as CASSDGLAGGIRNEQFF.